These T cell receptor beta chains were read from a single sample in a study of control samples from healthy donors and cancer patients. Sequenced by immunoSEQ multiplex PCR; TCRdb stores in-frame clones only, minus some. The sample yields approximately 98,000 clones, 70% to 85% seen once. The sample consisted of blood. The receptors stem from a man younger than 35 in good health. Both conserved end residues are part of each CDR3. Fields, in order: J gene, clone size, D gene, V gene, CDR3 protein, CDR3 DNA. D genes are given only for firm matches. Clone size is stated in some rows and not others, as once, few, many or a class when expanded.

TRBJ2-5	NA	TRBD2	TRBV5-5	CASNLGLAAQETQYF	TGTGCCAGCAACCTTGGACTAGCGGCCCAAGAGACCCAGTACTTC
TRBJ1-4	NA	NA	TRBV6-6	CASSYIGGVKLFF	TGTGCCAGCAGTTACATAGGGGGAGTTAAACTGTTTTTT
TRBJ2-7	NA	TRBD1	TRBV29-1	CSVLARGQAGEQYF	TGCAGCGTCCTGGCCAGGGGGCAGGCGGGTGAGCAGTACTTC
TRBJ1-1	few	TRBD1	TRBV9	CASSPQTGMNTEAFF	TGTGCCAGCAGCCCCCAGACAGGGATGAACACTGAAGCTTTCTTT
TRBJ1-2	once	NA	TRBV12-3/TRBV12-4	CASSPNDWYGYTF	TGTGCCAGCAGCCCTAACGACTGGTATGGCTACACCTTC
TRBJ2-3	NA	TRBD2	TRBV5-6	CASSLGLAAIRTDTQYF	TGTGCCAGCAGCTTGGGACTAGCGGCGATCCGCACAGATACGCAGTATTTT
TRBJ2-3	NA	NA	TRBV5-1	CASSQARSSTDTQYF	TGCGCCAGCAGCCAAGCGCGTTCTAGCACAGATACGCAGTATTTT
TRBJ1-2	once	TRBD1	TRBV7-2	CASSPRDSLTDYGYTF	TGTGCCAGCAGCCCTCGGGACAGCTTAACGGACTATGGCTACACCTTC
TRBJ1-2	once	NA	TRBV6-5	CASTRGWTRNYGYTF	TGTGCCAGTACAAGGGGGTGGACGAGGAACTATGGCTACACCTTC
TRBJ2-3	NA	TRBD1	TRBV25-1	CASRGIGTGGNTQYF	TGTGCCAGCAGAGGAATAGGGACAGGGGGCAATACGCAGTATTTT
TRBJ2-7	once	NA	TRBV15	CATSLGKTYEQYF	TGTGCCACCAGCTTGGGGAAGACCTACGAGCAGTACTTC
TRBJ1-2	once	NA	TRBV9	CASSVDPFTYGYTF	TGTGCCAGCAGCGTAGACCCGTTTACCTATGGCTACACCTTC
TRBJ2-7	NA	NA	TRBV10-3	CAIRDSSYEQYF	TGTGCCATCAGGGACAGCTCCTACGAGCAGTACTTC
TRBJ1-6	NA	NA	TRBV27	CASSRLWQGRDSPLHF	TGTGCCAGCAGCCGATTATGGCAGGGGAGGGATTCACCCCTCCACTTT
TRBJ2-7	once	NA	TRBV7-8	CASSSLYEQYF	TGTGCCAGCAGCTCCCTCTACGAGCAGTACTTC
TRBJ1-5	NA	NA	TRBV28	CASSSDAGLSNQPQHF	TGTGCCAGCAGTTCGGACGCGGGGCTGAGCAATCAGCCCCAGCATTTT
TRBJ2-7	NA	TRBD1	TRBV7-9	CASSRDRKSSYEQYF	TGTGCCAGCAGCCGGGACAGAAAGAGCTCCTACGAGCAGTACTTC
TRBJ1-1	NA	TRBD1	TRBV7-6	CASSPAGQGAFF	TGTGCCAGCAGCCCAGCGGGACAGGGAGCTTTCTTT
TRBJ2-5	once	NA	TRBV5-1	CASSLVHRETQYF	TGCGCCAGCAGCTTGGTACACAGGGAGACCCAGTACTTC
TRBJ2-3	NA	TRBD2	TRBV3-1/TRBV3-2	CASSRASSGGRTDTQYF	TGTGCCAGCAGCCGGGCTTCTAGCGGGGGACGCACAGATACGCAGTATTTT